This T cell receptor (beta chain) was documented in a study of OX40 agonist ivuxolimab in advanced cancers. This clone was detected once. This CDR3 contains 13 residues. Per the germline V gene, CDR1 is GTSNPN and CDR2 is SVGIG (reference sequence). V gave up 2 bases and J gave up 2 bases, with 8 bases separating them. Some clones are missing from TCRdb's copy, which holds only in-frame ones; the method was immunoSEQ multiplex PCR. This sample carries around 35,000 clones, 70% to 85% of them seen once, and the ten largest clones take around a fifth. The TCR comes from an adult with an advanced solid tumor such as melanoma, head and neck, liver or kidney cancer. Specimen: CD4+ or CD8+ T cells sorted from blood, collected in a trial of the OX40 agonist ivuxolimab. This chain connects TRBV30 to TRBJ2-3; D is uncertain. The CDR3 nucleotides read TGTGCCTGGAGTCCACTCAACACAGATACGCAGTATTTT. Translated, it gives CAWSPLNTDTQYF.